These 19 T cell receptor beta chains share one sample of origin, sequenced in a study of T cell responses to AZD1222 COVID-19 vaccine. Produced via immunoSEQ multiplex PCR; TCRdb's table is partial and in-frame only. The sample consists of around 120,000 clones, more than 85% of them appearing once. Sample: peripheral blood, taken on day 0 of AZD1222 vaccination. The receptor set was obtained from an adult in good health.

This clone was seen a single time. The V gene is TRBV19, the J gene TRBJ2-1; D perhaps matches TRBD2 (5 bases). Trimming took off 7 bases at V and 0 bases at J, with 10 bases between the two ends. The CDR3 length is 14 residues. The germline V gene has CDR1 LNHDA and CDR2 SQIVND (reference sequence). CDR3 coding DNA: TGTGCCAGTAAGAAGCGGAGCTCCTACAATGAGCAGTTCTTC. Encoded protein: CASKKRSSYNEQFF. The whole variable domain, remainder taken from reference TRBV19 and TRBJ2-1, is DGGITQSPKYLFRKEGQNVTLSCEQNLNHDAMYWYRQDPGQGLRLIYYSQIVNDFQKGDIAEGYSVSREKKESFPLTVTSAQKNPTAFYLCASKKRSSYNEQFFGPGTRLTVL.

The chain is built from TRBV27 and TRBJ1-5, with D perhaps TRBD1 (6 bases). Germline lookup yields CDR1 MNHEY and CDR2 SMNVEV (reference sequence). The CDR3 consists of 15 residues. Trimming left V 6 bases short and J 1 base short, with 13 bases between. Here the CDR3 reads CASSHRVGSNQPQHF. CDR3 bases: TGTGCCAGCAGCCACAGGGTCGGAAGCAATCAGCCCCAGCATTTT.

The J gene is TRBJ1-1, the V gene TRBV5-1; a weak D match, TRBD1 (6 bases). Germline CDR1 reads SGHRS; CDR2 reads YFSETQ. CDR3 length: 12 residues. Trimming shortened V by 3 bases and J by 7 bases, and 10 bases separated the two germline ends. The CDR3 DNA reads TGCGCCAGCAGCTCGAGGGGGAGTGAAGCTTTCTTT. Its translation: CASSSRGSEAFF.

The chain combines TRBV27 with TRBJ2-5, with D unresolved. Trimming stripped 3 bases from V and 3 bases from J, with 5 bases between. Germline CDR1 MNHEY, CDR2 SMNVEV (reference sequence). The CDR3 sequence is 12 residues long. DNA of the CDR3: TGTGCCAGCAGTTTGGGAAAAGAGACCCAGTACTTC. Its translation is CASSLGKETQYF.

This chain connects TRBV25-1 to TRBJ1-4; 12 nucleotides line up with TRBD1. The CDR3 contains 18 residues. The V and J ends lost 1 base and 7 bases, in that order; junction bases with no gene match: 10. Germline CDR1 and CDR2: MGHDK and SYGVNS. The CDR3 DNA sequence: TGTGCCAGCAGTGAATGGGGACAGGGGGCGTCAAGGGGTGAAAAACTGTTTTTT. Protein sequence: CASSEWGQGASRGEKLFF.

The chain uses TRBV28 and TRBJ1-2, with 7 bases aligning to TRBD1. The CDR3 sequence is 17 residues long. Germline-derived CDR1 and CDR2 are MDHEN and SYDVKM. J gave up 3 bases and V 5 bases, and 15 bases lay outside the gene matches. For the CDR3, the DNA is TGTGCCAGCAGTCGAGGGGACAGCCTTACATGGGACTATGGCTACACCTTC. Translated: CASSRGDSLTWDYGYTF.

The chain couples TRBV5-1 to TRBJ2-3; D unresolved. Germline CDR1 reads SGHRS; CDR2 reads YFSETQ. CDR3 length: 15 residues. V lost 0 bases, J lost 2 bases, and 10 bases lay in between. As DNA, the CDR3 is TGCGCCAGCAGCTTGGAAGACTTTTACACAGATACGCAGTATTTT. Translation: CASSLEDFYTDTQYF.

CDR3 DNA sequence: TGTGCCAGCAGCCAAGACTGGGCTAGCGGGAGAGGTTCAGATACGCAGTATTTT. This codes for CASSQDWASGRGSDTQYF. V is TRBV3-1 (or the pseudogene TRBV3-2) and J is TRBJ2-3, with TRBD2 matching over 10 bases. Per germline, CDR1 LGHDT and CDR2 YNNKEL (reference sequence). Losses at the gene ends were 0 bases for V and 4 bases for J; bases not matched to a gene: 10. CDR3 length: 18 amino acids.

The DNA of the CDR3 is TGTGCCAGTAGTAAACTGGGAGTTTCCTACAATGAGCAGTTCTTC. Its protein is CASSKLGVSYNEQFF. The V and J genes are TRBV19 and TRBJ2-1, with D possibly matching TRBD2 (5 bases). The V end lost 4 bases, the J end lost 1 base, and 11 bases lay between the germline ends. This CDR3 region has 15 residues. The germline gives CDR1 LNHDA, CDR2 SQIVND (reference sequence).

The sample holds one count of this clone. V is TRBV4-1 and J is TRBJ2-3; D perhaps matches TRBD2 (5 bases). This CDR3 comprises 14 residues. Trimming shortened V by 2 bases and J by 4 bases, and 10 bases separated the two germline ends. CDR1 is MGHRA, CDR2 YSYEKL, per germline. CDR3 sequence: CASSQPLVADTQYF. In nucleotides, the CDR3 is TGCGCCAGCAGCCAACCACTAGTCGCAGATACGCAGTATTTT.

CDR3 bases: TGTGCCAGCAGACTCGATTCGGATGCTCAGCCCCAGCATTTT. Amino acids: CASRLDSDAQPQHF. V is TRBV7-9 and J is TRBJ1-5, with no clear D. Trimming removed 6 bases from V and 6 bases from J, with 15 bases in between. This CDR3 spans 14 amino acids. Germline CDR1 is SEHNR and CDR2 is FQNEAQ (reference sequence). Filled out from reference TRBV7-9 and TRBJ1-5, the complete variable domain reads DTGVSQNPRHKITKRGQNVTFRCDPISEHNRLYWYRQTLGQGPEFLTYFQNEAQLEKSRLLSDRFSAERPKGSFSTLEIQRTEQGDSAMYLCASRLDSDAQPQHFGDGTRLSIL.

In nucleotides, the CDR3 is TGTGCCAGCAGTCGCGCGGGCAATAACTATGGCTACACCTTC. It codes for CASSRAGNNYGYTF. This sequence joins TRBV6-5 and TRBJ1-2; D gene ambiguous. The ends were cut back, 5 bases at V and 1 base at J, with 11 bases in the middle. This CDR3 region has 14 residues. Germline CDR1 and CDR2: MNHEY and SVGAGI.

The CDR3 DNA sequence: TGCAGCGTTGAGTTAGGGACAGGGACAGGTGGGCCCCAGCATTTT. Translated, it gives CSVELGTGTGGPQHF. This chain uses TRBV29-1 with TRBJ1-5; 9 positions match TRBD1. With 3 bases clipped from V and 9 bases from J, the junction kept 12 bases outside the gene matches. Germline-derived CDR1 and CDR2 are SQVTM and ANQGSEA. This CDR3 comprises 15 residues.

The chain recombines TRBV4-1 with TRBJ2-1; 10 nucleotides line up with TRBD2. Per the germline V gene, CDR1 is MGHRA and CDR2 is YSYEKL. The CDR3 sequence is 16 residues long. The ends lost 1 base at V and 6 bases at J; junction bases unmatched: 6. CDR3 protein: CASSQVASGSGNEQFF. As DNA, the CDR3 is TGCGCCAGCAGCCAAGTAGCTAGCGGGAGCGGCAATGAGCAGTTCTTC.

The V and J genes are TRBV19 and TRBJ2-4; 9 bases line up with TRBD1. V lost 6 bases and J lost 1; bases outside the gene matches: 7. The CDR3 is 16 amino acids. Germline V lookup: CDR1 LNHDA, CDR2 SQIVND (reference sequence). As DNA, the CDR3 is TGTGCCAGTAGCAAACTCGGGACAGGGGCCAAAAACATTCAGTACTTC. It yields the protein CASSKLGTGAKNIQYF. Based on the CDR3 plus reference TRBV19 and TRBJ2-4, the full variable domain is DGGITQSPKYLFRKEGQNVTLSCEQNLNHDAMYWYRQDPGQGLRLIYYSQIVNDFQKGDIAEGYSVSREKKESFPLTVTSAQKNPTAFYLCASSKLGTGAKNIQYFGAGTRLSVL.

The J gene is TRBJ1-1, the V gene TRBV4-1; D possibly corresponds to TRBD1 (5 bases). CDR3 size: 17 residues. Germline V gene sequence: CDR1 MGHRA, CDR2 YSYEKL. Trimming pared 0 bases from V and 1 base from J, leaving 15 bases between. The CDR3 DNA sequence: TGCGCCAGCAGCCAAGAGGGAAAAGGACAACCGAACACTGAAGCTTTCTTT. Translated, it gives CASSQEGKGQPNTEAFF.

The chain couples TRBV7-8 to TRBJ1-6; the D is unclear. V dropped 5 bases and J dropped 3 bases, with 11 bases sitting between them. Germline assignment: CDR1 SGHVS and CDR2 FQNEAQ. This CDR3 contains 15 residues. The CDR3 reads CASSLRRDYNSPLHF. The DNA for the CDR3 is TGTGCCAGCAGCCTCCGACGGGACTATAATTCACCCCTCCACTTT.

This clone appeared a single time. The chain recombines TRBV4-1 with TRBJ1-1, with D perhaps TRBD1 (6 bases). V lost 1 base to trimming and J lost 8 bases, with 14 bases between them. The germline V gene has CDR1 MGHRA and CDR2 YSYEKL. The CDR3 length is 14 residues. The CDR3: CASSQVQGIGEAFF. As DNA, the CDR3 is TGCGCCAGCAGCCAAGTACAGGGAATCGGCGAAGCTTTCTTT.

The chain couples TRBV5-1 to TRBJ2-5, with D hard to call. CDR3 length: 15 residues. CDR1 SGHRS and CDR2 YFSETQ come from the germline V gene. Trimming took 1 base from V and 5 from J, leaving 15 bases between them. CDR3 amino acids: CASSLLGTSGETQYF. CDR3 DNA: TGCGCCAGCAGCTTGTTAGGTACGAGTGGGGAGACCCAGTACTTC.